This is a list of T cell receptor beta chains from one sample in a study of cytomegalovirus exposure and HLA in healthy donors. Sequencing was performed with immunoSEQ multiplex PCR; in TCRdb, only in-frame clones are kept and a portion is missing. The data contain 95,000 to 150,000 clones, 50% to 80% of them seen just once; the ten biggest clones take up about 8%. Sequenced sample: PBMCs. These receptors were collected from a woman aged 35 to 49 in good health and CMV-seropositive. Each CDR3 is given with its conserved first and last residue. The D gene is left open where the match is weak. Not all rows give a size; the values are once, few, many and, for expanded clones, a class.

cdr3_aa,cdr3_nt,j_call,v_call,d_call,clone_size
CASSLGTGNTEAFF,TGCGCCAGCAGCTTGGGGACAGGGAACACTGAAGCTTTCTTT,TRBJ1-1,TRBV5-1,TRBD1,few
CASSMQGSNQPQHF,TGTGCCAGTAGTATGCAGGGTAGCAATCAGCCCCAGCATTTT,TRBJ1-5,TRBV19,NA,NA
CASSERQGNFPYEQYF,TGCGCCAGCAGTGAGCGCCAGGGGAATTTCCCCTACGAGCAGTACTTC,TRBJ2-7,TRBV10-2,NA,NA
CASSQDRNQETQYF,TGTGCCAGCAGCCAGGACAGGAACCAAGAGACCCAGTACTTC,TRBJ2-5,TRBV14,TRBD1,few
CASSLSGEQYF,TGTGCCAGCAGCCTGAGCGGCGAGCAGTACTTC,TRBJ2-7,TRBV7-9,NA,few
CAISDRGNQPQHF,TGTGCCATCAGTGACAGGGGCAATCAGCCCCAGCATTTT,TRBJ1-5,TRBV10-3,NA,NA
CASSYSPTGKTEAFF,TGTGCCAGCAGTTACTCACCGACAGGGAAAACTGAAGCTTTCTTT,TRBJ1-1,TRBV6-6,TRBD1,NA
CASSRAGTGDYEQYF,TGTGCCAGCAGCCGAGCCGGGACAGGGGACTACGAGCAGTACTTC,TRBJ2-7,TRBV4-2,TRBD1,few
CAGIQGRMNTEAFF,TGTGCCGGAATACAGGGTAGGATGAACACTGAAGCTTTCTTT,TRBJ1-1,TRBV2,NA,NA
CASSALGRAHNSPLHF,TGCGCCAGCAGCGCCCTGGGCAGGGCACATAATTCACCCCTCCACTTT,TRBJ1-6,TRBV5-1,NA,once
CASSISAGDDEQFF,TGTGCCAGTAGTATCTCGGCGGGAGACGATGAGCAGTTCTTC,TRBJ2-1,TRBV19,TRBD2,NA
CASSPGLAGEARETQYF,TGTGCCAGCAGCCCAGGACTAGCGGGAGAGGCGCGAGAGACCCAGTACTTC,TRBJ2-5,TRBV5-6,TRBD2,NA
CSVEESYEQYF,TGCAGCGTTGAAGAGTCTTACGAGCAGTACTTC,TRBJ2-7,TRBV29-1,NA,NA
CASSGSGGGRTDTQYF,TGTGCCAGCAGTGGTTCGGGGGGGGGACGCACAGATACGCAGTATTTT,TRBJ2-3,TRBV2,TRBD2,NA
CASSGQISTDTQYF,TGTGCCAGTAGTGGGCAGATAAGCACAGATACGCAGTATTTT,TRBJ2-3,TRBV19,NA,few
CSAAGQEETQYF,TGCAGCGCAGCAGGACAGGAAGAGACCCAGTACTTC,TRBJ2-5,TRBV29-1,TRBD1,NA
CASSQGTRDRANEKLFF,TGTGCCAGCAGCCAAGGTACAAGAGACAGGGCTAATGAAAAACTGTTTTTT,TRBJ1-4,TRBV4-2,TRBD1,once
CASSSSRLTSGRVISYNEQFF,TGCGCCAGCAGCTCCTCCCGATTAACTAGCGGGAGAGTCATCTCCTACAATGAGCAGTTCTTC,TRBJ2-1,TRBV5-1,TRBD2,few
CASSLNQAGNTIYF,TGCGCCAGCAGCTTAAACCAGGCTGGAAACACCATATATTTT,TRBJ1-3,TRBV5-1,NA,NA
CASSARVVNAEAFF,TGTGCCAGCAGTGCCAGGGTGGTTAACGCTGAAGCTTTCTTT,TRBJ1-1,TRBV6-1,NA,NA
CASSRQGANTGELFF,TGTGCCAGCAGCCGACAGGGGGCCAACACCGGGGAGCTGTTTTTT,TRBJ2-2,TRBV6-5,TRBD1,NA
CASVGLPYNEQFF,TGTGCCAGTGTGGGACTCCCCTACAATGAGCAGTTCTTC,TRBJ2-1,TRBV19,NA,few
CASSQDPGQERSLYGYTF,TGCGCCAGCAGCCAAGACCCGGGACAGGAGAGGAGTCTCTATGGCTACACCTTC,TRBJ1-2,TRBV4-1,TRBD1,NA
CASSWTGEYYEQYF,TGTGCCAGCAGCTGGACGGGGGAGTACTACGAGCAGTACTTC,TRBJ2-7,TRBV11-2,NA,few
CASSYPGIWYTEAFF,TGTGCCAGCAGCTATCCAGGGATCTGGTACACTGAAGCTTTCTTT,TRBJ1-1,TRBV5-6,NA,NA
CTSSQGQYNQPQHF,TGCACCAGCAGCCAAGGACAGTATAATCAGCCCCAGCATTTT,TRBJ1-5,TRBV1,NA,few
CASSLGQGGLETQYF,TGTGCCAGCAGCTTGGGACAGGGAGGGTTAGAGACCCAGTACTTC,TRBJ2-5,TRBV9,TRBD1,NA
CASTGTGELFF,TGCGCCAGCACAGGCACCGGGGAGCTGTTTTTT,TRBJ2-2,TRBV10-2,NA,few
CSALSNTGELFF,TGCAGCGCACTCTCGAACACCGGGGAGCTGTTTTTT,TRBJ2-2,TRBV29-1,NA,few
CASSIGRVHNQPQHF,TGTGCCAGTAGTATTGGGAGGGTTCACAATCAGCCCCAGCATTTT,TRBJ1-5,TRBV19,NA,few
CASSLGSLVDEQYF,TGTGCCAGCAGTTTAGGCTCGCTTGTCGACGAGCAGTACTTC,TRBJ2-7,TRBV27,NA,few
CASRAQGNSNQPQHF,TGTGCCAGTAGGGCACAGGGGAATAGCAATCAGCCCCAGCATTTT,TRBJ1-5,TRBV19,TRBD1,NA
CAWKRGGGGAQYF,TGTGCCTGGAAACGGGGGGGAGGGGGGGCCCAGTACTTC,TRBJ2-5,TRBV30,TRBD2,NA
CASSLTTGGNYGYTF,TGTGCCAGCAGCTTAACGACAGGGGGTAACTATGGCTACACCTTC,TRBJ1-2,TRBV7-8,TRBD1,NA
CASSRLGGTPSTDTQYF,TGTGCCAGTAGCAGACTGGGGGGGACTCCTAGCACAGATACGCAGTATTTT,TRBJ2-3,TRBV19,TRBD2,once
CASSLSQGITGEQYF,TGTGCCAGCAGCTTATCGCAGGGTATCACCGGCGAGCAGTACTTC,TRBJ2-7,TRBV11-3,NA,few
CSARRGYEQYF,TGCAGTGCTAGACGGGGCTACGAGCAGTACTTC,TRBJ2-7,TRBV20-1,NA,NA
CASSSKFEQYF,TGTGCCAGCAGCTCAAAATTCGAGCAGTACTTC,TRBJ2-7,TRBV7-9,NA,NA
CATSRGGEANVLTF,TGTGCCACCAGCCGGGGGGGGGAGGCCAACGTCCTGACTTTC,TRBJ2-6,TRBV15,TRBD2,NA